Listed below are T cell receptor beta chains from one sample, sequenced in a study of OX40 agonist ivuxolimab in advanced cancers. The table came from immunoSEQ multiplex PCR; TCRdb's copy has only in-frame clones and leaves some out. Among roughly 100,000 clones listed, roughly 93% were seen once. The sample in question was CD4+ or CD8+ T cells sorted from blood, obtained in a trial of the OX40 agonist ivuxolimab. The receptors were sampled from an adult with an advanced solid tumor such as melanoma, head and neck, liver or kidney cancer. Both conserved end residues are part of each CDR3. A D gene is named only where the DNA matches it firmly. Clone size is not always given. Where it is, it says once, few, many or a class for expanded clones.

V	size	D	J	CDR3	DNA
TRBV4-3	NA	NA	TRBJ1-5	CASSQEWARNQPQHF	TGCGCCAGCAGCCAAGAGTGGGCCCGTAATCAGCCCCAGCATTTT
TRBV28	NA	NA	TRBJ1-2	CASSLWGASGYTF	TGTGCCAGCAGTTTATGGGGGGCAAGTGGCTACACCTTC
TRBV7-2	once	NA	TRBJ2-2	CASSLFPQGRAGELFF	TGTGCCAGCAGCTTATTCCCGCAGGGAAGGGCCGGGGAGCTGTTTTTT
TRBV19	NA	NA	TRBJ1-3	CASSIRGNTIYF	TGTGCCAGTAGTATTCGGGGGAACACCATATATTTT
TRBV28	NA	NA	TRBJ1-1	CASSSRGTEAFF	TGTGCCAGCAGCTCCCGGGGCACTGAAGCTTTCTTT
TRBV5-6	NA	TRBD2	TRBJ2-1	CASSYGGMSINEQFF	TGTGCCAGCAGTTACGGGGGGATGTCCATCAATGAGCAGTTCTTC
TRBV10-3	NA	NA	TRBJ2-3	CAISGPRTDTQYF	TGTGCCATCAGTGGCCCAAGGACAGATACGCAGTATTTT
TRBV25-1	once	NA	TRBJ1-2	CASSEIPTGSRYGYTF	TGTGCCAGCAGTGAGATCCCAACAGGGTCACGCTATGGCTACACCTTC
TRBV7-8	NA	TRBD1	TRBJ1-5	CASSLGRQGRQPQHF	TGTGCCAGCAGCTTAGGGCGACAGGGTCGTCAGCCCCAGCATTTT
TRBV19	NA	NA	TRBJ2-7	CASSIGASGMPYEQYF	TGTGCCAGTAGTATAGGAGCCTCGGGGATGCCCTACGAGCAGTACTTC
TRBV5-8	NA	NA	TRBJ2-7	CASSLERDYEQYF	TGTGCCAGCAGCTTGGAACGGGACTACGAGCAGTACTTC
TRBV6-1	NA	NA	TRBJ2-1	CASSGGTDSYNEQFF	TGTGCCAGCAGTGGTGGCACCGACTCCTACAATGAGCAGTTCTTC
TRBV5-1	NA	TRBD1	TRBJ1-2	CASSSAGTGFWGYTF	TGCGCCAGCAGCTCAGCCGGGACAGGGTTTTGGGGCTACACCTTC
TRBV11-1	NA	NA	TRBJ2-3	CASSLNSGIDTQYF	TGTGCCAGCAGCTTAAATTCAGGGATAGATACGCAGTATTTT
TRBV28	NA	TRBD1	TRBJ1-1	CASSSWGTGTEAFF	TGTGCCAGCAGTTCCTGGGGGACAGGGACTGAAGCTTTCTTT
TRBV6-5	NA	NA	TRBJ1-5	CASNKGPGLVQPQHF	TGTGCCAGCAACAAGGGGCCAGGTCTCGTCCAGCCCCAGCATTTT
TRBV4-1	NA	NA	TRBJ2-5	CASSPGPAQGGETQYF	TGCGCCAGCAGCCCCGGACCCGCGCAGGGTGGCGAGACCCAGTACTTC
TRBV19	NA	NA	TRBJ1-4	CASSIGFEKLFF	TGTGCCAGTAGTATCGGATTTGAAAAACTGTTTTTT
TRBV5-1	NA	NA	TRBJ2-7	CASSLAGGSYEQYF	TGCGCCAGCAGCTTGGCCGGGGGCTCCTACGAGCAGTACTTC
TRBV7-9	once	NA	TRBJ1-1	CASSQKGGTEAFF	TGTGCCAGCAGCCAGAAGGGGGGCACTGAAGCTTTCTTT
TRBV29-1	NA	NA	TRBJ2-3	CSVERTASTDTQYF	TGCAGCGTTGAAAGGACAGCTAGCACAGATACGCAGTATTTT
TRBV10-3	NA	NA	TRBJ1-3	CAISEVLGQGNTIYF	TGTGCCATCAGTGAGGTTCTCGGCCAAGGAAACACCATATATTTT